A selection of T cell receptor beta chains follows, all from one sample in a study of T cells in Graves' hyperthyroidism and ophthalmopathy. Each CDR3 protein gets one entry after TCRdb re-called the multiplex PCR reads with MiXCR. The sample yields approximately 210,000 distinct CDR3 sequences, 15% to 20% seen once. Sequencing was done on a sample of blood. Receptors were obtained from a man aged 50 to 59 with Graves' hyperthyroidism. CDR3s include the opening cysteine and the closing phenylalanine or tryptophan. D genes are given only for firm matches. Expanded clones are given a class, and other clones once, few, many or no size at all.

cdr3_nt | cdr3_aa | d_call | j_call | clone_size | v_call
TGTGCCATCAGTGATAACAGGGGTCGAGAGCAGTACTTC | CAISDNRGREQYF | TRBD1 | TRBJ2-7 | many | TRBV10-3
TGTGCCAGCGGGGCACTAGCGGGAGTCTACGAGCAGTACTTC | CASGALAGVYEQYF | TRBD2 | TRBJ2-7 | . | TRBV11-3
TGCGCCAGCAGCTTCCTTGCCCTAGATTTTACCCCCCAAGGTGCCAATGAGCAGTTCTTC | CASSFLALDFTPQGANEQFF | . | TRBJ2-1 | . | TRBV5-1
TGTGCCAGCAGCCTACGGGGTCTCGCAGATACGCAGTATTTT | CASSLRGLADTQYF | . | TRBJ2-3 | many | TRBV13
TGTGCCAGCAGTACTCACAGTCTAAATCAGCCCCAGCATTTT | CASSTHSLNQPQHF | . | TRBJ1-5 | few | TRBV25-1
TGCGCCAGCAGCTTTTCCCCTAGCGGGAGATTAAGGAGCGCAGATACGCAGTATTTT | CASSFSPSGRLRSADTQYF | TRBD2 | TRBJ2-3 | few | TRBV5-1
TGTGCCAGCACCATGATGGACGTCTATAGCAATCAGCCCCAGCATTTT | CASTMMDVYSNQPQHF | . | TRBJ1-5 | . | TRBV28
TGTGCCAGCAGCAAGGCACTTGAAGCTTTCTTT | CASSKALEAFF | . | TRBJ1-1 | many | TRBV3-1
TGCGCCAGCAGCGCTAACCAGAACACTGAAGCTTTCTTT | CASSANQNTEAFF | . | TRBJ1-1 | many | TRBV5-1
TGTGCCAGCAGCTTACGGGGACTAGCGGCGTACAATGAGCAGTTCTTC | CASSLRGLAAYNEQFF | TRBD2 | TRBJ2-1 | few | TRBV11-2
TGTGCCAGCAGTACCGACAGTTTTCCCTCCCGCGAGCAGTACTTC | CASSTDSFPSREQYF | . | TRBJ2-7 | many | TRBV28
TGCAGTGCTTGGGACAGGGGGGTGCTAGCGGGAGGGCCTTATACGCAGTATTTT | CSAWDRGVLAGGPYTQYF | . | TRBJ2-3 | once | TRBV20-1
TGTGCCAGCTCACCATCGACGAATTCACCCCTCCACTTT | CASSPSTNSPLHF | . | TRBJ1-6 | . | TRBV18
TGTGCCAGCAGCTCCGGACAGGGGAACACTGAAGCTTTCTTT | CASSSGQGNTEAFF | TRBD1 | TRBJ1-1 | many | TRBV7-8
TGTGCCAGCAGCTATGGAGGGGACTATGGCTACACCTTC | CASSYGGDYGYTF | . | TRBJ1-2 | many | TRBV11-1
TGTGCCAGCAGCTTAGATTCGAGTTCGTTCGAGCAGTTCTTC | CASSLDSSSFEQFF | . | TRBJ2-1 | many | TRBV11-2
TGCGCCAGCAGCTACCTAGCGGGAGAAGTGGATACGCAGTATTTT | CASSYLAGEVDTQYF | TRBD2 | TRBJ2-3 | many | TRBV5-1
TGTGCCAGCAGTTCGGGACAGCTCTCTGGGGCCAACGTCCTGACTTTC | CASSSGQLSGANVLTF | TRBD1 | TRBJ2-6 | . | TRBV27
TGTGCCAGCAGTCAATCAATCAGAGAGACCCAGTACTTC | CASSQSIRETQYF | . | TRBJ2-5 | many | TRBV6-1
TGTGCCTACCGAAAGAGGGGCAGGGAATTCACTGAAGCTTTCTTT | CAYRKRGREFTEAFF | . | TRBJ1-1 | many | TRBV30
TGTGCCAGTAGTATAGGGCAGACCTACACCGAGGAGCTGTTTTTT | CASSIGQTYTEELFF | . | TRBJ2-2 | . | TRBV19
TGTGCCAGCAGCTTAGCGGTTCGGGGGAGCTCCTACAATGAGCAGTTCTTC | CASSLAVRGSSYNEQFF | . | TRBJ2-1 | many | TRBV7-8
TGTGCCACCAGTGATTTAAGGGGAGCTGACACCGGGGAGCTGTTTTTT | CATSDLRGADTGELFF | . | TRBJ2-2 | . | TRBV24-1
TGTGCCAGCAGCCGCACTAGCGAGACTCAAGTCTCCTACAATGAGCAGTTCTTC | CASSRTSETQVSYNEQFF | TRBD2 | TRBJ2-1 | . | TRBV9
TGTGCCTGGGACAGACTAGCGGGGCTCAATGAGCAGTTCTTC | CAWDRLAGLNEQFF | TRBD2 | TRBJ2-1 | many | TRBV30
TGTGCCAGCAGCCAAGCCGCCGGGAGCGAGACCCAGTACTTC | CASSQAAGSETQYF | . | TRBJ2-5 | . | TRBV3-1